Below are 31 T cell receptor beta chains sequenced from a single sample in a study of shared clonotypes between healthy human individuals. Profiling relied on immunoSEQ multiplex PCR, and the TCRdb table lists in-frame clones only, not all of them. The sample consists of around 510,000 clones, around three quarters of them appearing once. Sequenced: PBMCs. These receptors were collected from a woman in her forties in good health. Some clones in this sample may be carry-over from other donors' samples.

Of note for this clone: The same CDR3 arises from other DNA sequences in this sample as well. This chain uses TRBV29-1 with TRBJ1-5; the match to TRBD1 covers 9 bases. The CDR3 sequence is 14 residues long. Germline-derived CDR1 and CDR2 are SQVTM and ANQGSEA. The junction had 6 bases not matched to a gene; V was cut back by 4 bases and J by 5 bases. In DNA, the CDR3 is TGCAGCGTTGGGGGGACAGGGAGCTATCAGCCCCAGCATTTT. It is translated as CSVGGTGSYQPQHF.

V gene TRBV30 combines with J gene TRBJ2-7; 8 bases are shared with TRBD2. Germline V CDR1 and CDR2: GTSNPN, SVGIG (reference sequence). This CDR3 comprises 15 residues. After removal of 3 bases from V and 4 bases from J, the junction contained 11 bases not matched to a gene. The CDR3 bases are TGTGCCTGGAGGGCCGGGAGGGCCGTTTTGTACGAGCAGTACTTC. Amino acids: CAWRAGRAVLYEQYF. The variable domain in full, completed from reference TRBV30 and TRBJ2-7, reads SQTIHQWPATLVQPVGSPLSLECTVEGTSNPNLYWYRQAAGRGLQLLFYSVGIGQISSEVPQNLSASRPQDRQFILSSKKLLLSDSGFYLCAWRAGRAVLYEQYFGPGTRLTVT.

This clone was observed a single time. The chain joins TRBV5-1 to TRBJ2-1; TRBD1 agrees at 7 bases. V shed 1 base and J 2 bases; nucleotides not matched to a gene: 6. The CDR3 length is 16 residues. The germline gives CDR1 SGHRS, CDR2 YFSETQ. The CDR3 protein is CASSLMGTVPYNEQFF. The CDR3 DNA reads TGCGCCAGCAGCTTGATGGGGACAGTACCCTACAATGAGCAGTTCTTC.

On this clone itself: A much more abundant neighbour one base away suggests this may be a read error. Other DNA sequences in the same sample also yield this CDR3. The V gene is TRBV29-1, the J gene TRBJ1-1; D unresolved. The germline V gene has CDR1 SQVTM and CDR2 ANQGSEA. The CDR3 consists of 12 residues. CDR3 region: CSVGFGRTEALF. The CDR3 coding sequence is TGCAGCGTTGGTTTCGGCCGCACTGAAGCTTTATTT. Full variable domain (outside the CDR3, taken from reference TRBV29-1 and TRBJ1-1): SAVISQKPSRDICQRGTSLTIQCQVDSQVTMMFWYRQQPGQSLTLIATANQGSEATYESGFVIDKFPISRPNLTFSTLTVSNMSPEDSSIYLCSVGFGRTEALFGQGTRLTVV.

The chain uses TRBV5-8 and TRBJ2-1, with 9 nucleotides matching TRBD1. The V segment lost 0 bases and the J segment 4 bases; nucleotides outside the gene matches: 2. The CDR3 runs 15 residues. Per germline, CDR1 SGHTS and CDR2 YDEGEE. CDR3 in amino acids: CASSLGQGVYNEQFF. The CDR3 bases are TGTGCCAGCAGCTTGGGACAGGGGGTGTACAATGAGCAGTTCTTC. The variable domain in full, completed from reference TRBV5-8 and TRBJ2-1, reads EAGVTQSPTHLIKTRGQQATLRCSPISGHTSVYWYQQALGLGLQFLLWYDEGEERNRGNFPPRFSGRQFPNYSSELNVNALELEDSALYLCASSLGQGVYNEQFFGPGTRLTVL.

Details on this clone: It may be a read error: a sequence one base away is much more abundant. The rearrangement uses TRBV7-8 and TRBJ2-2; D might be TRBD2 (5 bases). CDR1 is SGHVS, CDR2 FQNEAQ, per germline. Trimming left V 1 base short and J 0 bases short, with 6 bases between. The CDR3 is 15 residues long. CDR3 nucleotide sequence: TGTGCCAGCAGCTTAGTTAGCGCGAACACCGGGGAGCTGTTTTTT. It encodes CASSLVSANTGELFF.

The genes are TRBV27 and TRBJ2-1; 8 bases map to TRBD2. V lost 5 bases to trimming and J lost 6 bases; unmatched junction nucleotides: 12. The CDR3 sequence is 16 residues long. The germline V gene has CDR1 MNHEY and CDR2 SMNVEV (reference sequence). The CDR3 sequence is CASSDRGTSLRNEQFF. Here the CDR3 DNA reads TGTGCCAGCAGTGACCGAGGGACTAGTCTTCGCAATGAGCAGTTCTTC.

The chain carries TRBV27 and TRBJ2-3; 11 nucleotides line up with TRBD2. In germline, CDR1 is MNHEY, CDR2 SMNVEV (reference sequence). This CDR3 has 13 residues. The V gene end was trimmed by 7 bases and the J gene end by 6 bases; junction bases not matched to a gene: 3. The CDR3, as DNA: TGTGCCAGCACCTCTAGCGGGAGGGATACGCAGTATTTT. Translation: CASTSSGRDTQYF.

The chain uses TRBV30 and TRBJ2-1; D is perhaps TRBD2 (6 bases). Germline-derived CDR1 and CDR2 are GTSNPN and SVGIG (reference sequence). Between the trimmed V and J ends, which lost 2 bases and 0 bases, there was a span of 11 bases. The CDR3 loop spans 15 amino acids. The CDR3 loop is CAWSRLAISYNEQFF. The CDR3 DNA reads TGTGCCTGGAGTAGGCTAGCGATCTCCTACAATGAGCAGTTCTTC.

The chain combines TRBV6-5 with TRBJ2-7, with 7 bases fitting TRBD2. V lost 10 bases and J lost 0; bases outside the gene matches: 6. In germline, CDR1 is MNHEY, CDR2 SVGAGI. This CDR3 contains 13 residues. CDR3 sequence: CATLAASSYEQYF. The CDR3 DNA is TGTGCCACCCTAGCGGCCAGCTCCTACGAGCAGTACTTC.

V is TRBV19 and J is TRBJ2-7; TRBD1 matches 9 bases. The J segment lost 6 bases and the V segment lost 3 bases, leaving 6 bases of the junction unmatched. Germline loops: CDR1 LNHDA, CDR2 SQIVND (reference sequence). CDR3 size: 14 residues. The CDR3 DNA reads TGTGCCAGTAGTATGGGACAGGGTCGCCGCGAGCAGTACTTC. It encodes CASSMGQGRREQYF.

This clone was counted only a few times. The CDR3 protein is CASSSGGSSQPQHF. Here the CDR3 DNA reads TGTGCCAGCAGCTCCGGGGGGTCAAGTCAGCCCCAGCATTTT. The chain joins TRBV28 to TRBJ1-5, with D possibly TRBD1 on 5 matching bases. The CDR3 runs to 14 residues. V shed 6 bases and J shed 6 bases, with 15 bases lying between them. Per germline, CDR1 MDHEN and CDR2 SYDVKM.

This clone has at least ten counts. The chain's CDR3 is CASSQASGGYNEQFF. The CDR3 nucleotides read TGCGCCAGCAGCCAAGCTAGCGGGGGTTACAATGAGCAGTTCTTC. The V gene is TRBV4-3, the J gene TRBJ2-1; 10 positions agree with TRBD2. Germline lookup yields CDR1 LGHNA and CDR2 YSLEER. The J segment lost 4 bases and the V segment lost 1 base, leaving 1 base of the junction unmatched. CDR3 length equals 15 residues.

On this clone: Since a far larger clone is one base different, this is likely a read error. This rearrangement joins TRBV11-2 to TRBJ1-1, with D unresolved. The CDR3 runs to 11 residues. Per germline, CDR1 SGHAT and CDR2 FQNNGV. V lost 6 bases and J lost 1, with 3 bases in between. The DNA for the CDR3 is TGTGCCAGCAGGCAGAACACTGAAGCTTTCTTT. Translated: CASRQNTEAFF.

The CDR3 is CASSQDREGGYTF. DNA for the CDR3: TGCGCCAGCAGCCAAGACAGGGAGGGCGGCTACACCTTC. The rearrangement uses TRBV4-1 and TRBJ1-2; tentative D call: TRBD1 (5 bases). The CDR3 length is 13 residues. From germline, CDR1 is MGHRA and CDR2 YSYEKL. V lost 0 bases and J lost 8, with 10 bases in between.

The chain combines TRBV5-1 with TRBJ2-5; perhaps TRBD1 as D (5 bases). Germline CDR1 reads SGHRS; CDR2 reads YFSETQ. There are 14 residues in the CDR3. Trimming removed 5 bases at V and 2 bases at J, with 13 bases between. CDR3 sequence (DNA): TGCGCCAGCAGTTCCCAGGGAAATCAAGAGACCCAGTACTTC. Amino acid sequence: CASSSQGNQETQYF.

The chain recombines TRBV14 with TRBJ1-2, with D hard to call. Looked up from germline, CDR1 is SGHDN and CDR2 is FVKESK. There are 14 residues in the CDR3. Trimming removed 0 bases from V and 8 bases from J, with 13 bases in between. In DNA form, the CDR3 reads TGTGCCAGCAGCCAAGATCCGTGGGCCAGGGGCTACACCTTC. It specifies CASSQDPWARGYTF.

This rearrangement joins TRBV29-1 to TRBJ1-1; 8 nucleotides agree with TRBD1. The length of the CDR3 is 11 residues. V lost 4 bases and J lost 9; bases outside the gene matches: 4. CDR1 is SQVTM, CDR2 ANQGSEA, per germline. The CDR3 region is CSVAWTGKAFF. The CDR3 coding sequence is TGCAGCGTTGCCTGGACAGGGAAAGCTTTCTTT.

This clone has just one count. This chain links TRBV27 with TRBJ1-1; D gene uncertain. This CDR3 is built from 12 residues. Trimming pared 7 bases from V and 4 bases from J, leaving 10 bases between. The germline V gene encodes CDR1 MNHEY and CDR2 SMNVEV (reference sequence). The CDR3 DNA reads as TGTGCCAGCAACTCGGTGGGCACTGAAGCTTTCTTT. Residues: CASNSVGTEAFF.

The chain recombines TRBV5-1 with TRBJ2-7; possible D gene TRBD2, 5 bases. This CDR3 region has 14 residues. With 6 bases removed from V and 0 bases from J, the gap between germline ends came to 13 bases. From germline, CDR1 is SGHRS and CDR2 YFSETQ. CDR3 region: CASNLDGNSYEQYF. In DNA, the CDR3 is TGCGCCAGCAATCTAGACGGGAACTCCTACGAGCAGTACTTC.

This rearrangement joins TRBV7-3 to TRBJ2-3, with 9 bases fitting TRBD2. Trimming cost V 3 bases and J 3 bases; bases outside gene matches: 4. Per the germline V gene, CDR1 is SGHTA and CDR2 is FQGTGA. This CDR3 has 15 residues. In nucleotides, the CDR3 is TGTGCCAGCAGCTTCTACACTAGCGGGACAGATACGCAGTATTTT. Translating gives CASSFYTSGTDTQYF.

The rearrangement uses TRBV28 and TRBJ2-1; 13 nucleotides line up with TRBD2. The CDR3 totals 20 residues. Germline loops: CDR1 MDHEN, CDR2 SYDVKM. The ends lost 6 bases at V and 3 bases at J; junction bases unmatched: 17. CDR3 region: CASRWPGTSGTGGFYNEQFF. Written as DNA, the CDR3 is TGTGCCAGCAGATGGCCGGGGACTAGCGGGACGGGGGGTTTCTACAATGAGCAGTTCTTC. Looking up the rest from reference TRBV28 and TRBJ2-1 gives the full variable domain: DVKVTQSSRYLVKRTGEKVFLECVQDMDHENMFWYRQDPGLGLRLIYFSYDVKMKEKGDIPEGYSVSREKKERFSLILESASTNQTSMYLCASRWPGTSGTGGFYNEQFFGPGTRLTVL.

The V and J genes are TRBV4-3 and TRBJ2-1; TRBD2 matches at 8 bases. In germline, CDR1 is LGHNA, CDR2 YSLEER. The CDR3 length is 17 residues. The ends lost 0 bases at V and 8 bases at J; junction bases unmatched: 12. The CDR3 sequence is CASSQEISAGGSDEQFF. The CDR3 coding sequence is TGCGCCAGCAGCCAAGAAATATCGGCGGGAGGTTCCGATGAGCAGTTCTTC.

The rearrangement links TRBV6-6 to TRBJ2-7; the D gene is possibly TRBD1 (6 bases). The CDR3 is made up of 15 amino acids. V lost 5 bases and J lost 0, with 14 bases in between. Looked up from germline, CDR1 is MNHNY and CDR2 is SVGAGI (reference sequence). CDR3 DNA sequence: TGTGCCAGCAGTGGACCGGGACACCTCTCCTACGAGCAGTACTTC. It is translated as CASSGPGHLSYEQYF.

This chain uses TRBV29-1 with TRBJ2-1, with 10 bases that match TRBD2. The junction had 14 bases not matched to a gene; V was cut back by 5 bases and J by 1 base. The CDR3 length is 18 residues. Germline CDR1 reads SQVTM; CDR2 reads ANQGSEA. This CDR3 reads CSVYLRASGSGSYNEQFF. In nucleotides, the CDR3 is TGCAGCGTTTATCTCAGGGCTAGCGGGAGTGGGTCCTACAATGAGCAGTTCTTC.

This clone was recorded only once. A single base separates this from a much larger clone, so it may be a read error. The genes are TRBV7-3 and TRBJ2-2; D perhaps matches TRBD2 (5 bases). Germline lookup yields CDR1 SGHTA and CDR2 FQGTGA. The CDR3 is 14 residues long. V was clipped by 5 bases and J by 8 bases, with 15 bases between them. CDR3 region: CASSPALVVGELFF. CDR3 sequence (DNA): TGTGCCAGCAGCCCGGCACTAGTTGTTGGGGAGCTGTTTTTT.

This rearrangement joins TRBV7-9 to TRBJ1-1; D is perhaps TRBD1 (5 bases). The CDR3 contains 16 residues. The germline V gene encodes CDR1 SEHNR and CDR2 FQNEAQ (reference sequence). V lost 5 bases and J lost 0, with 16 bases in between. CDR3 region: CASSPPGGRMNTEAFF. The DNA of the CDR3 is TGTGCCAGCAGCCCCCCCGGGGGAAGGATGAACACTGAAGCTTTCTTT.

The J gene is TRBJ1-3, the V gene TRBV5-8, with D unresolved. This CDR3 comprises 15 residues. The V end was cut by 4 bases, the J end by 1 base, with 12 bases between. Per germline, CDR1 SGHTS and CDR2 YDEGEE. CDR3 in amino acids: CASSGNPGSGNTIYF. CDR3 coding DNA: TGTGCCAGCAGCGGGAATCCGGGGTCTGGAAACACCATATATTTT.

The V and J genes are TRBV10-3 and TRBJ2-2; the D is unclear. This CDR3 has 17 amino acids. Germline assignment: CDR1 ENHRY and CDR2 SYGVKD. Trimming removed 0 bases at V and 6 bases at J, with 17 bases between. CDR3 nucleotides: TGTGCCATCAGTGAGTCCTTCGGGCCTGTTCGCGCCGGGGAGCTGTTTTTT. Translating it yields CAISESFGPVRAGELFF.

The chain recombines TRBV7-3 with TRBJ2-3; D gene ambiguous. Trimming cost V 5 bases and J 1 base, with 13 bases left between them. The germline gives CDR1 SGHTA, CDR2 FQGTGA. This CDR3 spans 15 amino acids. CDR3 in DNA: TGTGCCAGCAGCCCAGGCCCCCCCGGCACAGATACGCAGTATTTT. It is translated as CASSPGPPGTDTQYF.

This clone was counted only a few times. CDR3 sequence: CASTRGLLDEKLFF. CDR3 in DNA: TGTGCCAGCACCCGGGGCCTTTTAGATGAAAAACTGTTTTTT. The rearrangement links TRBV11-2 to TRBJ1-4; D is possibly TRBD1 (5 bases). V was trimmed by 7 bases and J by 6 bases, leaving 15 bases between them. CDR3 size: 14 residues. Germline V gives CDR1 SGHAT, CDR2 FQNNGV. The whole variable domain, remainder taken from reference TRBV11-2 and TRBJ1-4, is EAGVAQSPRYKIIEKRQSVAFWCNPISGHATLYWYQQILGQGPKLLIQFQNNGVVDDSQLPKDRFSAERLKGVDSTLKIQPAKLEDSAVYLCASTRGLLDEKLFFGSGTQLSVL.